This T cell receptor beta chain derives from a study of OX40 agonist ivuxolimab in advanced cancers. Overall study context: From about 23 to 85 years was the age range, with a mean of roughly 59 years, and roughly 83% were male.

On cycle 4 day 1 and cycle 7 day 1, as well as at baseline, blood was sampled. Looked up from germline, CDR1 is SEHNR and CDR2 is FQNEAQ (reference sequence). V gave up 4 bases and J gave up 3 bases, with 13 bases separating them. This CDR3 comprises 15 residues. The assay was immunoSEQ multiplex PCR, and TCRdb's table has in-frame clones only and misses some. The table has around 65,000 clones, 75% to 95% seen once. This sequence joins TRBV7-9 and TRBJ2-1; TRBD2 might be the D (5 bases). The TCR originated in an adult with an advanced solid tumor such as melanoma, head and neck, liver or kidney cancer. The sequences come from CD4+ or CD8+ T cells sorted from blood, collected in a trial of the OX40 agonist ivuxolimab. The CDR3 spells CASSSIQGGYNEQFF. The CDR3 DNA reads TGTGCCAGCAGCTCGATCCAAGGAGGCTACAATGAGCAGTTCTTC. The full variable domain, with the rest looked up from reference TRBV7-9 and TRBJ2-1, is DTGVSQNPRHKITKRGQNVTFRCDPISEHNRLYWYRQTLGQGPEFLTYFQNEAQLEKSRLLSDRFSAERPKGSFSTLEIQRTEQGDSAMYLCASSSIQGGYNEQFFGPGTRLTVL.